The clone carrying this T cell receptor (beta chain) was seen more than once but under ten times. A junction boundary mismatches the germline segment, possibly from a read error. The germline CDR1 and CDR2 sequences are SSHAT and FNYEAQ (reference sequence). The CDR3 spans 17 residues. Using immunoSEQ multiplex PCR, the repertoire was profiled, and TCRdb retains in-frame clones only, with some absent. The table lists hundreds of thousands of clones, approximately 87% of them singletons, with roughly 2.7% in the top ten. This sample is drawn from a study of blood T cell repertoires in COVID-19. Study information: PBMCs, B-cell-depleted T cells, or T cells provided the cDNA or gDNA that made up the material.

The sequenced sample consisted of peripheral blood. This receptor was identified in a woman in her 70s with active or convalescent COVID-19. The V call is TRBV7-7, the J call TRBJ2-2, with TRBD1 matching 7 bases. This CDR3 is CASSLATGVLNTGELFF. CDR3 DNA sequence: TGTGCTAGCAGCTTAGCAACAGGGGTCCTGAACACCGGGGAGCTGTTTTTT.